This T cell receptor beta chain was recovered during a study of cytomegalovirus exposure and HLA in healthy donors. As for the study in general: Genotyping of roughly 400 donors showed that about 83% belonged to the Caucasian-associated ancestry cluster. Points from the study as a whole: Earlier findings revealed that most TCR beta V segments proved productive either about 87% or about 30% of the time.

Primers included in the PCR were 60 Vbeta and 13 Jbeta primers. Clones were read by immunoSEQ multiplex PCR, and TCRdb kept only the in-frame ones, dropping some. The repertoire has over 150,000 clones, 70% to 80% of them found once; the top ten carry approximately 1.4%. The CDR3 is 15 amino acids. Germline V CDR1 and CDR2: SGHAT, FQNNGV. Losses at the gene ends were 5 bases for V and 6 bases for J; bases not matched to a gene: 12. On this clone: The antigen is undetermined.

Specimen: PBMCs. This receptor was taken from a girl aged 10-17 years in good health and CMV-seropositive. This chain joins TRBV11-2 and TRBJ1-2, with 7 bases identical to TRBD1. The CDR3 loop reads CASSPRTGLTDGYTF. Here the CDR3 DNA reads TGTGCCAGCAGCCCCAGGACAGGACTGACGGATGGCTACACCTTC.